Each of the 16 T cell receptor beta chains below was sequenced from the same sample in a study of blood T cell repertoires in COVID-19. Sequenced by immunoSEQ multiplex PCR; TCRdb stores in-frame clones only, minus some. The sample includes 150,000 to 200,000 clones, around four fifths of them seen just once. Specimen: peripheral blood. The receptors shown here come from an elderly woman with COVID-19, enrolled during active disease.

V is TRBV3-1 (or the pseudogene TRBV3-2) and J is TRBJ1-4; 7 bases map to TRBD1. Germline trimming cut 4 bases from V and 0 bases from J; bases unmatched to any gene: 8. The germline V gene encodes CDR1 LGHDT and CDR2 YNNKEL (reference sequence). CDR3 size: 17 residues. CDR3 sequence reads: CASSLQGPWTTNEKLFF. The CDR3 region has the DNA TGTGCCAGCAGCCTACAGGGGCCGTGGACAACTAATGAAAAACTGTTTTTT.

The CDR3 DNA sequence: TGTGCCAGCAGTTTAACACTAGCACAGACCCAGTACTTC. This gives the protein CASSLTLAQTQYF. The chain recombines TRBV27 with TRBJ2-5; D might be TRBD2 (6 bases). Looked up from germline, CDR1 is MNHEY and CDR2 is SMNVEV (reference sequence). This CDR3 spans 13 amino acids. Trimming left V 2 bases short and J 6 bases short, with 10 bases between.

The J gene is TRBJ1-1, the V gene TRBV6-1, with D perhaps TRBD1 (6 bases). Germline V gives CDR1 MNHNS, CDR2 SASEGT. The V and J ends lost 2 bases and 4 bases respectively, with 17 bases between them. This CDR3 contains 16 residues. The CDR3 nucleotides are TGTGCCAGCAGTGAATTTCCGGGAGGGGGGAGCACTGAAGCTTTCTTT. Its translation: CASSEFPGGGSTEAFF.

V usage is TRBV5-1 and J usage is TRBJ2-1; 9 bases align to TRBD1. The CDR3 spans 16 residues. The V and J ends lost 3 bases and 5 bases, in that order; junction bases with no gene match: 9. Germline-derived CDR1 and CDR2 are SGHRS and YFSETQ. Here the CDR3 reads CASSSIPGTGNNEQFF. CDR3 nucleotides: TGCGCCAGCAGCTCCATACCCGGGACAGGGAACAATGAGCAGTTCTTC.

This rearrangement joins TRBV6-5 to TRBJ2-6; tentatively, D is TRBD1 (6 bases). The germline V gene has CDR1 MNHEY and CDR2 SVGAGI. The CDR3 runs 16 residues. Trimming took 0 bases from V and 3 from J, leaving 9 bases between them. The CDR3 DNA sequence: TGTGCCAGCAGTTACTCCCAGGGGAGTGGGGCCAACGTCCTGACTTTC. This encodes CASSYSQGSGANVLTF.

V is TRBV4-1 and J is TRBJ2-1; no clear D gene. Per germline, CDR1 MGHRA and CDR2 YSYEKL. The ends were cut back, 2 bases at V and 10 bases at J, with 12 bases in the middle. The length of the CDR3 is 13 residues. Here the CDR3 DNA reads TGCGCCAGCAGCCAAATTACCTACGGGGAGCAGTTCTTC. This codes for CASSQITYGEQFF.

This chain connects TRBV3-1 (or the pseudogene TRBV3-2) to TRBJ1-6, with 7 bases that match TRBD1. Trimming at V came to 8 bases and at J to 8 bases, leaving 6 bases not matched to a gene. This CDR3 has 13 residues. In germline, CDR1 is LGHDT, CDR2 YNNKEL (reference sequence). The CDR3 DNA sequence: TGTGCCAGCCGGAGGGGGCTAGATTCACCCCTCCACTTT. Its protein product is CASRRGLDSPLHF.

The gene calls are TRBV15 and TRBJ1-3; TRBD1 might be the D (5 bases). Germline loops: CDR1 LNHNV, CDR2 YYDKDF (reference sequence). The CDR3 is 14 amino acids. Trimming cost V 1 base and J 5 bases, with 9 bases left between them. The CDR3 sequence: CATSRGGARNTIYF. The CDR3 region has the DNA TGTGCCACCAGCAGAGGCGGGGCCAGAAACACCATATATTTT.

This clone was seen a few times. V usage is TRBV4-1 and J usage is TRBJ2-5, with a weak D call TRBD2 (7 bases). In germline, CDR1 is MGHRA, CDR2 YSYEKL. The CDR3 spans 16 residues. The V and J ends lost 4 bases and 5 bases respectively, with 20 bases between them. CDR3 nucleotides: TGCGCCAGCAGCCCCGTAGGGGCGGGGGCCCGGGAGACCCAGTACTTC. Translation gives CASSPVGAGARETQYF.

This chain uses TRBV18 with TRBJ2-3; D not certain. The germline V and J ends were trimmed by 3 bases and 0 bases, with 10 bases remaining between them. This CDR3 comprises 15 residues. Germline CDR1 reads KGHSH; CDR2 reads LQKENI. The CDR3 nucleotides are TGTGCCAGCTCACCGTCACCAGTGAGCACAGATACGCAGTATTTT. Residues: CASSPSPVSTDTQYF. The variable domain in full, completed from reference TRBV18 and TRBJ2-3, reads NAGVMQNPRHLVRRRGQEARLRCSPMKGHSHVYWYRQLPEEGLKFMVYLQKENIIDESGMPKERFSAEFPKEGPSILRIQQVVRGDSAAYFCASSPSPVSTDTQYFGPGTRLTVL.

This chain joins TRBV9 and TRBJ1-5; 10 positions agree with TRBD1. CDR3 length: 15 amino acids. Germline CDR1 SGDLS, CDR2 YYNGEE. The ends lost 3 bases at V and 5 bases at J; junction bases unmatched: 5. CDR3 coding DNA: TGTGCCAGCAGCGCAATGGGGACAGGGGATCAGCCCCAGCATTTT. Encoded protein: CASSAMGTGDQPQHF.

This clone was picked up one time. The genes are TRBV3-1 (or the pseudogene TRBV3-2) and TRBJ2-7, with 10 bases aligning to TRBD1. The germline V gene has CDR1 LGHDT and CDR2 YNNKEL (reference sequence). The CDR3 has 15 residues. The ends lost 1 base at V and 8 bases at J; junction bases unmatched: 8. This CDR3 is CASSQGVGQGTQQYF. In nucleotides, the CDR3 is TGTGCCAGCAGCCAAGGGGTGGGACAGGGGACTCAGCAGTACTTC.

This sequence joins TRBV7-9 and TRBJ2-5; 7 bases are shared with TRBD1. The germline gives CDR1 SEHNR, CDR2 FQNEAQ (reference sequence). The ends lost 0 bases at V and 3 bases at J; junction bases unmatched: 1. The CDR3 loop spans 14 amino acids. The CDR3 nucleotides are TGTGCCAGCAGCTTAGCTCAGGGGGAAGAGACCCAGTACTTC. Translated: CASSLAQGEETQYF.

V is TRBV6-4 and J is TRBJ2-1; D not resolved. Trimming removed 0 bases at V and 10 bases at J, with 10 bases between. Per the germline V gene, CDR1 is MRHNA and CDR2 is SNTAGT. CDR3 size: 13 residues. Written as DNA, the CDR3 is TGTGCCAGCAGTGACTCCAGGCCTGGGGAGCAGTTCTTC. Its protein product is CASSDSRPGEQFF.

J is TRBJ1-1 and V is TRBV19, with D hard to call. Germline assignment: CDR1 LNHDA and CDR2 SQIVND (reference sequence). The CDR3 is made up of 12 amino acids. Deletions cut 10 bases from V and 3 bases from J, with 12 bases between. The CDR3 region has the DNA TGTGCCATATCCGACGGGTACACTGAAGCTTTCTTT. It translates to CAISDGYTEAFF.

This chain connects TRBV3-1 (or the pseudogene TRBV3-2) to TRBJ1-2, with 8 bases fitting TRBD1. After removal of 9 bases from V and 7 bases from J, the junction contained 10 bases not matched to a gene. Per the germline V gene, CDR1 is LGHDT and CDR2 is YNNKEL (reference sequence). The CDR3 contains 13 residues. CDR3 DNA: TGTGCCAGTTCGGACAGGGCGATCGGTGGCTACACCTTC. Translation gives CASSDRAIGGYTF.